This TCR beta chain is drawn from a study of post-analysis software for immune sequencing data (dated by TCRdb to between 2015 and 2016). The study in broad terms: The recorded disease courses included relapsing-remitting, secondary progressive and progressive-relapsing multiple sclerosis, and some patients had no subtype annotation. The multiple sclerosis patient repertoires were compared with about a dozen previously published healthy control repertoires from donors aged about 6 to 26 years. A subset of samples was prepared in parallel using single-end sample barcoding, then pooled and co-amplified after Illumina adapter ligation. Study-level results and caveats: When samples were clustered directly using the F measure, samples prepared in the same batch co-clustered strongly, which prompted a batch-effect correction. Patients showed significantly higher frequencies than controls for about 5 TRBV segments, among them TRBV5-6, TRBV5-1 and TRBV20-1. Normalized Chao1 diversity was significantly lower in multiple sclerosis patients than controls, suggesting substantial peripheral T-cell clonal expansion. The multiple sclerosis patient group was slightly younger than the control group.

Its CDR3 holds 14 amino acids, cysteine through phenylalanine. CDR3 DNA is the only sequence kept; it has 42 bases, read in frame from the first base. The germline V end is reduced by 4 bases and the J end by 3 bases; junction bases left unmatched: 2. Based on the germline V gene, the CDR1 and CDR2 sequences are SQVTM and ANQGSEA. TCR beta repertoires were profiled from peripheral blood of 10 to 15 young patients with multiple sclerosis to demonstrate the VDJtools post-analysis software. The multiple sclerosis patients were children and adolescents ranging in age from about 6 to 16 years. Libraries were prepared through PCR. Sequencer: Illumina HiSeq 2500. Unique molecular identifiers were incorporated into TCR beta cDNA libraries to reduce PCR and sequencing biases. Roughly 0.5 million cDNA molecules were obtained per 1 to 10 million input T cells, so each molecule approximated one T cell. The patient libraries were prepared and sequenced using the same protocol as the earlier healthy control dataset. Within a given batch, samples were prepared together, multiplexed and sequenced on the same HiSeq lane. The authors' pipeline ran thus. MIGEC was used to process the raw barcoded reads, and molecular identifier groups with only a single read were discarded before consensus assembly and CDR3 extraction. VDJtools was used for post-analysis of the clonotype tables, and diversity was normalized by down-sampling every dataset to the size of the smallest sample. To correct batch-related cross-sample contamination, repertoire overlap clustering matched CDR3 amino acid sequences but not nucleotide sequences. TCRdb reprocessed the public reads (quality trimming at Q25 with fastp, clone calling with MiXCR) and kept in-frame beta chains. Every distinct CDR3 protein forms one entry, paired with its most common genes and DNA. The V and J calls reflect TCRdb's pipeline rather than the authors' work. The sample includes hundreds of thousands of distinct CDR3 sequences, with roughly 50% observed a single time. The top ten clonotypes cover approximately 4.5% of the sample.

In the case of this clonotype: Its antigen is unknown. Base qualities are not provided; no much larger clone lies one nucleotide away.

This TCR was sampled from a girl aged 10 to 17 with multiple sclerosis. The specimen was blood. The chain links TRBV29-1 with TRBJ2-1; 11 central bases correspond to TRBD2. The DNA sequence follows: TGCAGCGTTGCACTAGCGGGAGTCTACAATGAGCAGTTCTTC. This gives the protein CSVALAGVYNEQFF.